The rows below give T cell receptor beta chains drawn from one sample of a study of shared clonotypes between healthy human individuals. The assay was immunoSEQ multiplex PCR, and TCRdb's table has in-frame clones only and misses some. The table records about 1,500,000 clones, roughly 96% of them present only once. Sequencing was done on a sample of naive CD4+ T cells sorted from blood. The source of these receptors is a man aged 30 to 45 in good health. Each CDR3 is given with its conserved first and last residue. A D gene is named only where the DNA matches it firmly. Clone size appears in some rows only: once, few, many, or a class for an expanded clone.

j_call d_call clone_size v_call cdr3_nt cdr3_aa
TRBJ1-2 . . TRBV18 TGTGCCAGCTCACAGGGGTCGGGCTATGGCTACACCTTC CASSQGSGYGYTF
TRBJ2-7 . . TRBV6-1 TGTGCCAGCAGTGAAGGGGCTAGCAGGCTTTACGAGCAGTACTTC CASSEGASRLYEQYF
TRBJ2-1 . . TRBV29-1 TGCAGCGTTGACGTCGCACAGGCCGCATACAATGAGCAGTTCTTC CSVDVAQAAYNEQFF
TRBJ1-2 TRBD1 . TRBV5-5 TGTGCCAGCGGCGACAGGGACTACGGCTATGGCTACACCTTC CASGDRDYGYGYTF
TRBJ2-3 . once TRBV7-6 TGTGCCAGCAGCTTATCGGGAGTTGGCACAGATACGCAGTATTTT CASSLSGVGTDTQYF
TRBJ2-1 TRBD2 . TRBV9 TGTGCCAGCAGCGGGGGACTAGCGGAGCAGTTCTTC CASSGGLAEQFF
TRBJ2-3 . . TRBV18 TGTGCCAGCTCACCACTCGACGGTAGCACAGATACGCAGTATTTT CASSPLDGSTDTQYF
TRBJ2-7 TRBD1 . TRBV7-9 TGTGCCAGCAGCTCTGTACAGGGGCTGGGTTACGAGCAGTACTTC CASSSVQGLGYEQYF
TRBJ1-5 TRBD1 . TRBV6-1 TGTGCCAGCAGTGAAGTTAGGGCAGGGGGAAGCAATCAGCCCCAGCATTTT CASSEVRAGGSNQPQHF
TRBJ2-7 TRBD1 . TRBV28 TGTGCCAGCAGTTTAAGTACGGACAGGGCGTACGAGCAGTACTTC CASSLSTDRAYEQYF
TRBJ1-5 . . TRBV5-1 TGCGCCAGCAGTATAGATAGCAATCAGCCCCAGCATTTT CASSIDSNQPQHF
TRBJ2-5 . . TRBV5-1 TGCGCCAGCAGTTTTGACAGTCAAGAGACCCAGTACTTC CASSFDSQETQYF
TRBJ2-7 . . TRBV27 TGTGCCAGCAGTTTATCCCCGACGGGTAGCTACGAGCAGTACTTC CASSLSPTGSYEQYF
TRBJ2-7 TRBD1 . TRBV9 TGTGCCAGCAGCCCTCGGACAGGTAATTCGTACGAGCAGTACTTC CASSPRTGNSYEQYF
TRBJ2-1 . . TRBV5-6 TGTGCCAGCAGGCGACCTCGAAGCTCCTACAATGAGCAGTTCTTC CASRRPRSSYNEQFF
TRBJ2-5 . . TRBV30 TGTGCCTGGAGTAAAATAACCCAGTACTTC CAWSKITQYF
TRBJ1-1 . . TRBV19 TGTGCCAGTAGTATAGATAGGCGGCGCACTGAAGCTTTCTTT CASSIDRRRTEAFF
TRBJ2-7 TRBD1 . TRBV11-2 TGTGCCAGCAGCCGACGCCTGACAGGGGGCATATACGAGCAGTACTTC CASSRRLTGGIYEQYF
TRBJ2-7 . once TRBV15 TGTGCCACCAGCAGAGGCTACGAGCAGTACTTC CATSRGYEQYF
TRBJ2-1 . . TRBV6-5 TGTGCCAGCACCCCCCGGCAGGCCAATGAGCAGTTCTTC CASTPRQANEQFF
TRBJ2-3 TRBD1 . TRBV5-1 TGCGCCAGCAGCCTGGACAGGGCAAAAGATACGCAGTATTTT CASSLDRAKDTQYF
TRBJ2-1 TRBD2 . TRBV2 TGTACTTCAAGGAGCGGGAGTCTGTCCAATGAGCAGTTCTTC CTSRSGSLSNEQFF
TRBJ2-7 TRBD2 . TRBV18 TGTGCCAGCTCACCACTTAGCGGGAGGGCCCACGAGCAGTACTTC CASSPLSGRAHEQYF
TRBJ2-7 . . TRBV10-2 TGCGCCAGCAGTGGGATTGGTTATTTGGAGTACTTC CASSGIGYLEYF
TRBJ2-3 . . TRBV7-2 TGTGCCAGCAGCTTATTCTCAGATACGCAGTATTTT CASSLFSDTQYF
TRBJ1-1 . . TRBV11-2 TGTGCCAGCAGCTTCGACAGGCGGATAAACACTGAAGCTTTCTTT CASSFDRRINTEAFF
TRBJ2-1 . . TRBV6-4 TGTGCCAGCAGTGACTCCTTGCCGGGACTTAGGGTCCCCCATGAGAGGAATGAGCAGTTCTTC CASSDSLPGLRVPHERNEQFF
TRBJ1-1 . . TRBV4-2 TGTGCCAGCAGCGGGGATACTTACTTTAACACTGAAGCTTTCTTT CASSGDTYFNTEAFF
TRBJ2-7 TRBD1 . TRBV19 TGTGCCAGTAGTAGGGGGACAGGGCGCGAGCAGTACTTC CASSRGTGREQYF
TRBJ2-7 . . TRBV4-3 TGCGCCAGCAGCCAATTGGGGGTATCCTACGAGCAGTACTTC CASSQLGVSYEQYF
TRBJ2-7 . . TRBV6-5 TGTGCCAGCAACAAGGATTACGAGCAGTACTTC CASNKDYEQYF
TRBJ2-1 . . TRBV29-1 TGCAGCGTTGAACGTATTCGGAGTAGCTCCTACAATGAGCAGTTCTTC CSVERIRSSSYNEQFF
TRBJ2-3 . . TRBV18 TGTGCCAGCTCACCACAGCTGCTGACAGATACGCAGTATTTT CASSPQLLTDTQYF
TRBJ1-2 TRBD1 . TRBV6-5 TGTGCCAGCAGTTACGCCAGGGGGCTTGGCTATGGCTACACCTTC CASSYARGLGYGYTF
TRBJ1-1 . . TRBV6-5 TGTGCCAGCAGTAACGGGGGCACTGAAGCTTTCTTT CASSNGGTEAFF
TRBJ2-3 . . TRBV11-1 TGTGCCAGCAGCCCGACCCCGGTTTTTTCGGATACGCAGTATTTT CASSPTPVFSDTQYF
TRBJ2-3 . . TRBV5-1 TGCGCCAGCAGCTTAATTAGGCAAGGCTCCCTCACAGATACGCAGTATTTT CASSLIRQGSLTDTQYF
TRBJ2-5 . . TRBV5-4 TGTGCCAGCAGCTCCCCCCCGGGGAGGGGGCACCAAGAGACCCAGTACTTC CASSSPPGRGHQETQYF
TRBJ2-7 . once TRBV2 TGTGCCAGCAGCGCGGGACGAACTACTTACGAGCAGTACTTC CASSAGRTTYEQYF
TRBJ1-1 . . TRBV27 TGTGCCAGCAGCCTCCTGGGGGCCGACACTGAAGCTTTCTTT CASSLLGADTEAFF
TRBJ2-2 . . TRBV19 TGTGCCAGTAGTATTACAGTACCTACCGGGGAGCTGTTTTTT CASSITVPTGELFF
TRBJ2-1 TRBD2 few TRBV19 TGTGCCAGTAGTCCCGGGACTAGCGGGATTGGTTCCTACAATGAGCAGTTCTTC CASSPGTSGIGSYNEQFF
TRBJ1-2 . . TRBV7-9 TGTGCCAGCAGCTTAGGGGGCTATGGCTACACCTTC CASSLGGYGYTF
TRBJ1-5 . . TRBV7-8 TGTGCCAGCAGCTTATATATAGGGATTAGCAATCAGCCCCAGCATTTT CASSLYIGISNQPQHF
TRBJ2-7 . . TRBV29-1 TGCAGCGTGGGGACGAATTCCTACGAGCAGTACTTC CSVGTNSYEQYF
TRBJ1-6 TRBD1 . TRBV5-1 TGCGCCAGCAGCTTCCACTTTGACAGGGGTGTATCACCCCTCCACTTT CASSFHFDRGVSPLHF
TRBJ1-5 . . TRBV28 TGTGCCAGCGAGGGAACTTCGTTTGATCAGCCCCAGCATTTT CASEGTSFDQPQHF
TRBJ2-5 . . TRBV29-1 TGCAGCGCTATCGATGTGGGGAGGGAGACCCAGTACTTC CSAIDVGRETQYF